This T cell receptor beta chain was observed in a study of T cells in Graves' hyperthyroidism and ophthalmopathy (dated by TCRdb to between 2018 and 2021). Regarding the study in general: Peripheral blood samples were taken at initial diagnosis, before any treatment was given. In more than 5 Graves' hyperthyroidism patients, the study also compared T-cell repertoires from thyroid tissue with T-cell repertoires from blood. TCR Vbeta CDR3 sequencing of 130 to 150 peripheral blood samples (roughly 41 ophthalmopathy, under 80 hyperthyroidism and roughly 17 progressor patients) is reported in the paper. Prospective prediction of ophthalmopathy was tested in an independent validation cohort of fewer than 20 hyperthyroidism patients and around 16 patients who later progressed to ophthalmopathy. The roughly 91 discovery patients were randomly split 7:3 into training and test sets. After sampling, hyperthyroidism patients received methimazole starting at 30 mg daily, and ophthalmopathy patients received high-dose intravenous methylprednisolone. To identify TCR V-J signatures that set the groups apart, the researchers used a discovery cohort of about a hundred patients, made up of under 50 with Graves' ophthalmopathy and approximately 57 with stable Graves' hyperthyroidism. Here is what the overall study found, with its caveats: Sample size was not statistically predetermined, and blinding of investigators to group allocation was not performed. Blood samples also contained most of the expanded thyroid clonotypes (frequency above 0.001), which suggests that blood repertoires may reflect thyroid immune responses. In cross-validation, a model built on a 13 V-J signature told ophthalmopathy apart from stable hyperthyroidism with less than 90% sensitivity and 81% to 82% specificity, and in testing the same model reached 80%/75%. During validation, the model predicted progression to ophthalmopathy a median of roughly 7.1 months ahead of onset, with almost 71% sensitivity and roughly 75% specificity.

Graves' hyperthyroidism was defined as stable when no progression to ophthalmopathy occurred over 18 months of follow-up. The hyperthyroidism patients were between 18 and 65 years old and newly diagnosed, with a disease duration of less than 2 months. Any patient with an uncontrolled infection, another autoimmune disease, pregnancy or lactation was excluded. Clinical symptoms, serum thyroxine and TRAb, thyroid ultrasound, and orbital computed tomography formed the basis for the diagnoses. PBMCs were separated from 10 ml of fresh peripheral blood using Ficoll-Paque density gradient centrifugation. Trizol reagent was used to extract total RNA, and RNA quality was then checked on an Agilent 2100 Bioanalyzer. Comments on this clonotype: It lacks a known antigen. The input lacks base qualities; no much larger clone sits a single base away.

V and J are truncated by 7 bases and 4 bases respectively, leaving an intervening sequence of 7 bases. Counted from cysteine to phenylalanine, this CDR3 has 12 amino acids. Just CDR3 DNA is preserved here, 36 bases in frame from base 1. Amplification of TCR beta CDR3 regions was carried out from RNA transcripts. The TCR CDR3 was subjected to a first round of RT-PCR using the HTBI primer set and the Qiagen OneStep RT-PCR kit. Libraries were constructed in a second round of multiplex PCR, after which size selection and purification were carried out. Paired-end sequencing of the libraries was performed with 100 bp reads on an Illumina HiSeq2000. In the paper's pipeline: SOAPnuke was used to process the raw data, removing reads that contained adapters or uncalled bases, had a mean Phred below 15, or lacked an exact match to the constant primer or identifier. COPE v1.2.5 was used to merge high-quality paired reads, and clonotypes were defined as unique nucleotide sequences. MiTCR v1.1 was used to align clonotypes to the IMGT TRBV, TRBD and TRBJ reference segments. Only V-J combinations with frequency above 0.0001, covering about 99% of repertoires, were analysed. A TCS score was defined as the ratio of F50 (clonal expansion) to E x V (chaos), with BLOSUM62-based TCRdist applied between CDR3 peptides within each V-J. Welch's t-statistics and random forest reduced approximately 520 V-J features to fewer than 15, which were used in a naive Bayes classifier (R e1071). Through fastp at Q25 and MiXCR, TCRdb rebuilt clones from the public reads, retaining in-frame beta chains. Entries are consolidated by CDR3 protein sequence, retaining the most common genes and DNA. It is TCRdb's table, rather than the study itself, that gives the V and J calls and clone size. Within this sample are approximately 640,000 distinct CDR3 sequences, with under 20% of them counted one time only. Of the sample, less than 4.5% is held by the ten largest clones.

The sequence links TRBV12-3 or TRBV12-4 to TRBJ2-2, with TRBD2 perhaps the D gene, on 5 matching bases. This receptor was identified in a woman in her thirties with Graves' hyperthyroidism. Sequenced sample: blood. CDR3 reads: CASTGVTGELFF. The nucleotides read TGTGCCAGCACCGGGGTCACCGGGGAGCTGTTTTTT.